This T cell receptor beta chain is from a study of shared clonotypes between healthy human individuals. V shed 6 bases and J shed 4 bases, with 16 bases lying between them. There are 15 residues in the CDR3. CDR1 and CDR2 (germline): SEHNR, FQNEAQ (reference sequence). Memory CD4+ cells were the fraction left after CD45RA+ naive selection. Assay used: immunoSEQ multiplex PCR; TCRdb lists only in-frame clones, some missing. The profile shows 2.5 million or so clones, roughly nine tenths of them singletons. The sequencing input was naive CD4+ T cells sorted from blood. The subset is: CD45RA+ positively selected. The sequence was obtained from a man aged 18 to 30 in good health. The V gene is TRBV7-9, the J gene TRBJ1-3, with TRBD1 as a possible D gene (5 bases). CDR3 coding DNA: TGTGCCAGCAGTATTATGGCGGGGGACGGAAACACCATATATTTT. Translating gives CASSIMAGDGNTIYF. Combining the CDR3 with reference TRBV7-9 and TRBJ1-3 gives the whole variable domain DTGVSQNPRHKITKRGQNVTFRCDPISEHNRLYWYRQTLGQGPEFLTYFQNEAQLEKSRLLSDRFSAERPKGSFSTLEIQRTEQGDSAMYLCASSIMAGDGNTIYFGEGSWLTVV.